This T cell receptor (beta chain) was obtained from a study of shared clonotypes between healthy human individuals. Sequencing used immunoSEQ multiplex PCR; TCRdb keeps in-frame clones, though not all of them. Among more than 2 million clones listed, approximately 94% were seen once. This clone was counted a few times. This same CDR3 is encoded by further DNA sequences in the sample. CDR3 length equals 14 residues. V lost 0 bases to trimming and J lost 3 bases; unmatched junction nucleotides: 1. CDR1 and CDR2 (germline): SGHRS, YFSETQ. CD8 cells regarded as naive lacked CD45RO, were positively chosen for CCR7, and omitted terminally differentiated effector memory CD45RA+ cells.

The chain is built from TRBV5-1 and TRBJ2-7; 9 nucleotides agree with TRBD1. The sequence derives from a young man in good health. The specimen was naive CD8+ T cells sorted from blood. The CDR3 loop reads CASSLAGQGYEQYF. DNA for the CDR3: TGCGCCAGCAGCTTGGCGGGACAGGGCTACGAGCAGTACTTC.